Only one count was recorded for the clone carrying this T cell receptor beta chain. Its antigen is unidentified. CDR3 length: 14 amino acids. In germline, CDR1 is SQVTM, CDR2 ANQGSEA. V lost 4 bases and J lost 7, with 16 bases in between. Sorted-subset replicate PCRs used approximately 200 ng of genomic DNA. This amount corresponded to about 30,000 T cell genomes. The assay was immunoSEQ multiplex PCR, and TCRdb's table has in-frame clones only and misses some. In the table there are over a million clones, approximately 78% of which are singletons. This record comes from a study of shared clonotypes between healthy human individuals. Background on the study: Three plates were used per donor for CD4 naive, three for CD4 memory, two for CD8 naive and one for CD8 memory.

Findings and limits, study-wide: Unshared clonotypes carried lower generation probabilities than those common to all four donors.

The gene calls are TRBV29-1 and TRBJ1-4; D unresolved. This TCR derives from a man aged 18 to 30 in good health. Some clones in this sample may be carry-over from other donors' samples. Material for sequencing was memory CD4+ T cells from PBMCs. Subset meaning: CD45RA-negative fraction. In DNA form, the CDR3 reads TGCAGCGTTGTTGATCCGGTGGTAGGTGAAAAACTGTTTTTT. It yields the protein CSVVDPVVGEKLFF.